This TCR beta chain was captured in a study of blood T cell repertoires in COVID-19. At the level of the study: Both acute and convalescent COVID-19 samples were obtained from the United States, Italy and Spain.

CDR3 size: 16 residues. Trimming at V came to 1 base and at J to 6 bases, leaving 10 bases not matched to a gene. CDR1 and CDR2 from the germline V gene are LGHNA and YSLEER. Cohorts were based on clinical histories the participants reported. Per the authors' pipeline: Estimation of nucleated cell counts was performed using reference gene primer amplification. Using immunoSEQ multiplex PCR, the repertoire was profiled, and TCRdb retains in-frame clones only, with some absent. The DNA gave D and trimming, while V, J and clone size come from that table. Among about 250,000 clones, approximately 85% were seen once, and the ten largest hold approximately 8.2%.

Sequencing was done on a sample of PBMCs or T cells enriched from blood (not recorded which). This clonotype was obtained from a woman aged 50 to 65 with acute COVID-19. This chain connects TRBV4-3 to TRBJ2-3, with 7 nucleotides matching TRBD1. The CDR3 protein is CASSQVGTASGDTQYF. The CDR3 nucleotides read TGCGCCAGCAGCCAAGTAGGGACAGCCTCGGGGGATACGCAGTATTTT.